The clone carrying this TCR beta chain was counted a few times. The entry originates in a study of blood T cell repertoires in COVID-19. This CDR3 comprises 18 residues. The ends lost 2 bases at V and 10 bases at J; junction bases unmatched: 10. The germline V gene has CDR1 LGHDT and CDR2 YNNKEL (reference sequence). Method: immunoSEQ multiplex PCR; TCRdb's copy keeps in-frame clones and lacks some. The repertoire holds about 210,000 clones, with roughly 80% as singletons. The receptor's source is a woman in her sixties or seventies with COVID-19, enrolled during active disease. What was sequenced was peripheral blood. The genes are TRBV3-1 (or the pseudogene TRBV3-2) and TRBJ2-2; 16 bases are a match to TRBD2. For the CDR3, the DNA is TGTGCCAGCAGCCAATATCTACCGGGACTAGCGGGAGGGCCGGAGCTGTTTTTT. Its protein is CASSQYLPGLAGGPELFF.